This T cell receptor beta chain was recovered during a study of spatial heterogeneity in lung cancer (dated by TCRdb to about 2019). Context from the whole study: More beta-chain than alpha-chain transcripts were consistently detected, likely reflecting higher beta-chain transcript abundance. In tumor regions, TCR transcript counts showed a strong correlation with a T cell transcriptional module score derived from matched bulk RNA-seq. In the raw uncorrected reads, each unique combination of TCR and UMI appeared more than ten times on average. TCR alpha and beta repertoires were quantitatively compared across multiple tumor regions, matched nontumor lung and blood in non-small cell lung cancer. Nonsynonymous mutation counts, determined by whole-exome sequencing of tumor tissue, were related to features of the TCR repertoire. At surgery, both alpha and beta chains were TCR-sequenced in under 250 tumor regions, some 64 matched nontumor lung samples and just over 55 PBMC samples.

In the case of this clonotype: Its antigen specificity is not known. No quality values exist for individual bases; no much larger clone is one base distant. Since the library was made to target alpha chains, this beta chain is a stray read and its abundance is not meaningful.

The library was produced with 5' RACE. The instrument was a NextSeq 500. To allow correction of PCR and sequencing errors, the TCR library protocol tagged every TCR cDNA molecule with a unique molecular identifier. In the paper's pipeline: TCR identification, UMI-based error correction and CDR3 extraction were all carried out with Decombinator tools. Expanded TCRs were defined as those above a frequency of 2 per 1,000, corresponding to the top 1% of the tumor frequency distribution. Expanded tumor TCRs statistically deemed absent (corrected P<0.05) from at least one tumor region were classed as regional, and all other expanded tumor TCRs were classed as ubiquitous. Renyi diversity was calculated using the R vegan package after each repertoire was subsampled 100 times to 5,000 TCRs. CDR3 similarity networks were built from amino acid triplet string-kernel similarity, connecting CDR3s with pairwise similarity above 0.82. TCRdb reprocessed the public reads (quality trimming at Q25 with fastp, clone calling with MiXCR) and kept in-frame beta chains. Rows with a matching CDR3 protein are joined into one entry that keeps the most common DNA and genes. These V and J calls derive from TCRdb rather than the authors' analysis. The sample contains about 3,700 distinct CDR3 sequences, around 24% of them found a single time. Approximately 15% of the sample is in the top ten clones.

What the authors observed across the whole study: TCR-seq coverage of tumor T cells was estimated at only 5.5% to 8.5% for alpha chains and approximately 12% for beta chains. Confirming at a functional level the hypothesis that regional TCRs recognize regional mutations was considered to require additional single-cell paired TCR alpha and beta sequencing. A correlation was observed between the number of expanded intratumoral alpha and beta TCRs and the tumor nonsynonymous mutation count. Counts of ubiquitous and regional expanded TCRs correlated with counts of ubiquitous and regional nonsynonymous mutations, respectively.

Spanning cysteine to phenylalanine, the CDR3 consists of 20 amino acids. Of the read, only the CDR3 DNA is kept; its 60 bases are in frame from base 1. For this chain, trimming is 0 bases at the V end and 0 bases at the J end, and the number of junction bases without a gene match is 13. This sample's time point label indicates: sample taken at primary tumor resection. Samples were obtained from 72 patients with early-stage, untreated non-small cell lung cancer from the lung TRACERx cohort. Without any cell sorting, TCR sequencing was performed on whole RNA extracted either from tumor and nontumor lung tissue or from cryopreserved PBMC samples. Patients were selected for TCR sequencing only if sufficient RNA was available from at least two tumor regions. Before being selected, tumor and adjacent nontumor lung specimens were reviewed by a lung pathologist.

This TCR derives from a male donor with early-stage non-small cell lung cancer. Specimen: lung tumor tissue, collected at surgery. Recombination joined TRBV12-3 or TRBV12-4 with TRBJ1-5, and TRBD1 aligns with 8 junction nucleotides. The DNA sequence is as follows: TGTGCCAGCAGTTTAGCCATATCAGGGGGCGGGAGGCCTAGCAATCAGCCCCAGCATTTT. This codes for CASSLAISGGGRPSNQPQHF.